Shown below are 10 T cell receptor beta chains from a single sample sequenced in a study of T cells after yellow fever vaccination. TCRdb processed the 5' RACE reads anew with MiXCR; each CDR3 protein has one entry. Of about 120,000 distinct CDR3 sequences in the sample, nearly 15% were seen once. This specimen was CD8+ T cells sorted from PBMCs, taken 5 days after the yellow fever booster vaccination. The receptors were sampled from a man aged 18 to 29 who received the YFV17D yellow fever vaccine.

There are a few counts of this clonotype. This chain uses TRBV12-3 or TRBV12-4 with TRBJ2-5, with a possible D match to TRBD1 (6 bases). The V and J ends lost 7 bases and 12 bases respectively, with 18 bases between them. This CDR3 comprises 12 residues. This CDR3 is CASTKGLGTKYF. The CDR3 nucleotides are TGTGCCAGCACCAAAGGGCTGGGGACAAAGTACTTC.

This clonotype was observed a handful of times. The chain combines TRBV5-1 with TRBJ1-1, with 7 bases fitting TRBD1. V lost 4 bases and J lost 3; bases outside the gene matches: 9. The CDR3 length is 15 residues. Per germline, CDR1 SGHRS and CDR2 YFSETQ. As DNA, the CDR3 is TGCGCCAGCAGCCCCCGGAACAGGGGAGACACTGAAGCTTTCTTT. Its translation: CASSPRNRGDTEAFF. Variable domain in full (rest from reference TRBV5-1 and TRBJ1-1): KAGVTQTPRYLIKTRGQQVTLSCSPISGHRSVSWYQQTPGQGLQFLFEYFSETQRNKGNFPGRFSGRQFSNSRSEMNVSTLELGDSALYLCASSPRNRGDTEAFFGQGTRLTVV.

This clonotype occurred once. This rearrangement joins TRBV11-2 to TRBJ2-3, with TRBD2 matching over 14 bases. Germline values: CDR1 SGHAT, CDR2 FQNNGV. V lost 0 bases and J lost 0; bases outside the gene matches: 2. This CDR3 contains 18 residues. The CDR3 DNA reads TGTGCCAGCAGCTTAGACGGACTAGCGGGGGGTAGCACAGATACGCAGTATTTT. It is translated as CASSLDGLAGGSTDTQYF.

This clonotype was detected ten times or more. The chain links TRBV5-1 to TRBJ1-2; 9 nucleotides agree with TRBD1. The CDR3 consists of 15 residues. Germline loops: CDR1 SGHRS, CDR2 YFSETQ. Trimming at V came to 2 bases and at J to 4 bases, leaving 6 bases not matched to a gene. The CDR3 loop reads CASSLGTGTGYGYTF. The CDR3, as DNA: TGCGCCAGCAGCTTAGGGACAGGGACGGGCTATGGCTACACCTTC.

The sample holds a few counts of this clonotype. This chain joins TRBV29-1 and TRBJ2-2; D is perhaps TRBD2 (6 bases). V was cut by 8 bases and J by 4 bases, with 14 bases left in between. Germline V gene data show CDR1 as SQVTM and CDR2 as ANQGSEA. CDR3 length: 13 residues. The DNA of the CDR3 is TGCAGCCCGTGGTCCGGGGGCACCGGGGAGCTGTTTTTT. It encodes CSPWSGGTGELFF.

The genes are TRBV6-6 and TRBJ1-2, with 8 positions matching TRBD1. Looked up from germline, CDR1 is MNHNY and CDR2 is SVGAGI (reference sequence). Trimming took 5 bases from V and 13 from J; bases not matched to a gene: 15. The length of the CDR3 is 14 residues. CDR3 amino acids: CASSREGGQVPSTF. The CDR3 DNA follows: TGTGCCAGCAGTAGGGAGGGGGGACAGGTCCCCAGCACCTTC.

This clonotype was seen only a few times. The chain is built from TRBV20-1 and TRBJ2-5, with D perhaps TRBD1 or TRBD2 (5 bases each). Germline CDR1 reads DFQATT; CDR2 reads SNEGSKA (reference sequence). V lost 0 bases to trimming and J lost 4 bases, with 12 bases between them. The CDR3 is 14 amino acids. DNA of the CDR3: TGCAGTGCTAGAGATCTTTTTGGGGGAGAGACCCAGTACTTC. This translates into CSARDLFGGETQYF.

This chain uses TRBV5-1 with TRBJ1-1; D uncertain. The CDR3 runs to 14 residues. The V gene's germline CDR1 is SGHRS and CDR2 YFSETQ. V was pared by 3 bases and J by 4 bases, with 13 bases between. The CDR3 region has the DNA TGCGCCAGCAGCTCCGCGGACCGCGGCACTGAAGCTTTCTTT. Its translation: CASSSADRGTEAFF.

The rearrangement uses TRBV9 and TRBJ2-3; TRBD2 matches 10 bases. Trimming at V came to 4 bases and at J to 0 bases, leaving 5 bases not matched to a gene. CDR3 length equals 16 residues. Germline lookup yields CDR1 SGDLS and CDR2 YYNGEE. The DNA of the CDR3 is TGTGCCAGCAGCCCGTGGACTAGCGGAAGCACAGATACGCAGTATTTT. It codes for CASSPWTSGSTDTQYF.

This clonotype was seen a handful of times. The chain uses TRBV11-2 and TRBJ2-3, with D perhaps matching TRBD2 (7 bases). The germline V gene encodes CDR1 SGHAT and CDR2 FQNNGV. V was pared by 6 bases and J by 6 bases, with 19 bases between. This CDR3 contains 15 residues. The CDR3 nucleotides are TGTGCCAGCAGGACGATGGGGGGGCCCTATGATACGCAGTATTTT. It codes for CASRTMGGPYDTQYF.